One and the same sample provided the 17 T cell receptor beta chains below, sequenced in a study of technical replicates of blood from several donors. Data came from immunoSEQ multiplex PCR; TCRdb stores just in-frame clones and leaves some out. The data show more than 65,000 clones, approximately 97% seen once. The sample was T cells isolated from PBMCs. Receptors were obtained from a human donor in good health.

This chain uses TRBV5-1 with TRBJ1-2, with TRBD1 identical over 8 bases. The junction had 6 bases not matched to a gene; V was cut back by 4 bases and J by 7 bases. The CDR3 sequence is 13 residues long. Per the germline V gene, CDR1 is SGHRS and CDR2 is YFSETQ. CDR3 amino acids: CASSLGQGRGYTF. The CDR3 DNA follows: TGCGCCAGCAGCCTCGGACAGGGACGTGGCTACACCTTC.

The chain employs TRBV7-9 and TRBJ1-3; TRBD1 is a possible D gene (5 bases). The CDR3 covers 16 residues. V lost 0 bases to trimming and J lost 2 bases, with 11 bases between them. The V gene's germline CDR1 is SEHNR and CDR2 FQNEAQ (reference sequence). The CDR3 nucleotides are TGTGCCAGCAGCTTAGCGGGGGGTCCTCCTGGAAACACCATATATTTT. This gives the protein CASSLAGGPPGNTIYF.

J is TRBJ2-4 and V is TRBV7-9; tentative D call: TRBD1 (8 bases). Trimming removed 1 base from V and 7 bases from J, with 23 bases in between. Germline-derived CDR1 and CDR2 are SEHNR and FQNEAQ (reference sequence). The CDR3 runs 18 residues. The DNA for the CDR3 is TGTGCCAGCAGCTTAGATTGGGGGGGGGACAGGCCGGGGAACATTCAGTACTTC. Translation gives CASSLDWGGDRPGNIQYF.

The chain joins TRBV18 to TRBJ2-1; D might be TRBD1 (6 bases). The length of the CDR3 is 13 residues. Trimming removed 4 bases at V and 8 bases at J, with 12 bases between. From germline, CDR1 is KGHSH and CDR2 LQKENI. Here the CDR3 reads CASSLSTGHEQFF. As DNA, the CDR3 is TGTGCCAGCTCACTATCCACAGGGCATGAGCAGTTCTTC.

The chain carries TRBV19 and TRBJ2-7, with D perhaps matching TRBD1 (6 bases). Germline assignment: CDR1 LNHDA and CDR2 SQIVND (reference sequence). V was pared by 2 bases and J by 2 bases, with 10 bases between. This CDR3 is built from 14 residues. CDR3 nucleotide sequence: TGTGCCAGTAGTATACAGGGGTCTGCCTACGAGCAGTACTTC. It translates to CASSIQGSAYEQYF.

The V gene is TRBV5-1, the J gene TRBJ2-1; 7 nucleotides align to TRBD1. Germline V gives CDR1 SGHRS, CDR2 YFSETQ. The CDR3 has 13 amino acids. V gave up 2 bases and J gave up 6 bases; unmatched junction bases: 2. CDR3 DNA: TGCGCCAGCAGCTTTTACAGGGGCAATGAGCAGTTCTTC. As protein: CASSFYRGNEQFF.

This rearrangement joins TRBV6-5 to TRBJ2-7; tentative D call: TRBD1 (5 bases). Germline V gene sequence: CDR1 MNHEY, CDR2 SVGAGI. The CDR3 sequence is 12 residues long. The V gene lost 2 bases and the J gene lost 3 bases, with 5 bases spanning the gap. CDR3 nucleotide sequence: TGTGCCAGCAGTTACACAGGCTACGAGCAGTACTTC. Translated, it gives CASSYTGYEQYF.

In DNA form, the CDR3 reads TGTGCTAGTGCCCCCGGAGAGGGCACTGAAGCTTTCTTT. It encodes CASAPGEGTEAFF. The chain is built from TRBV12-5 and TRBJ1-1; D gene unclear. With 7 bases removed from V and 4 bases from J, the gap between germline ends came to 13 bases. The CDR3 sequence is 13 residues long. Germline lookup yields CDR1 LGHNT and CDR2 FRNRAP.

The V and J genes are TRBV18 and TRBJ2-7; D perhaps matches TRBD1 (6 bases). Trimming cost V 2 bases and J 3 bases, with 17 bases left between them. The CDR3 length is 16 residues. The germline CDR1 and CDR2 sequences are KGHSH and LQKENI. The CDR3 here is CASSPVVPRGIYEQYF. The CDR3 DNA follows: TGTGCCAGCTCACCAGTTGTACCCAGGGGAATCTACGAGCAGTACTTC. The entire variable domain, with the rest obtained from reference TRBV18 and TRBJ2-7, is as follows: NAGVMQNPRHLVRRRGQEARLRCSPMKGHSHVYWYRQLPEEGLKFMVYLQKENIIDESGMPKERFSAEFPKEGPSILRIQQVVRGDSAAYFCASSPVVPRGIYEQYFGPGTRLTVT.

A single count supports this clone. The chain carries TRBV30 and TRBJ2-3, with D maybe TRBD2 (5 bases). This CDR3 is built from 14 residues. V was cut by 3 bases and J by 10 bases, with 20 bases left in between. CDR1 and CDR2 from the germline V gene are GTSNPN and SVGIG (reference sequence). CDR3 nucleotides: TGTGCCTGGAGGCCCATCGGGGTACGACTGCCGCAGTATTTT. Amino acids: CAWRPIGVRLPQYF.

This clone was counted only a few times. Here the CDR3 DNA reads TGTGCCTGGAGCGTCAACACTGAAGCTTTCTTT. It encodes CAWSVNTEAFF. The chain couples TRBV30 to TRBJ1-1; D remains ambiguous. The germline gives CDR1 GTSNPN, CDR2 SVGIG (reference sequence). Trimming cost V 3 bases and J 2 bases, with 4 bases left between them. The CDR3 sequence is 11 residues long.

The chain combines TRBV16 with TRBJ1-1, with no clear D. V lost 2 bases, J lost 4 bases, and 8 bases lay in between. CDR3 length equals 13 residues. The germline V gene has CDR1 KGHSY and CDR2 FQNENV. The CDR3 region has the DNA TGTGCCAGCAGCCAAACAGATTCCACTGAAGCTTTCTTT. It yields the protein CASSQTDSTEAFF. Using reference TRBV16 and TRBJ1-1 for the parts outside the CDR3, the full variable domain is GEEVAQTPKHLVRGEGQKAKLYCAPIKGHSYVFWYQQVLKNEFKFLISFQNENVFDETGMPKERFSAKCLPNSPCSLEIQATKLEDSAVYFCASSQTDSTEAFFGQGTRLTVV.

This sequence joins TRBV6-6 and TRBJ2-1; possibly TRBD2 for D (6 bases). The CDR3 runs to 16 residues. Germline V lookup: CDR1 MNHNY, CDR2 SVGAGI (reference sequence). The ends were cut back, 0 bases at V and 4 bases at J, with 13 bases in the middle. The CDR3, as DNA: TGTGCCAGCAGTTACTCGGTCGGGAGTTCTTACAATGAGCAGTTCTTC. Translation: CASSYSVGSSYNEQFF.

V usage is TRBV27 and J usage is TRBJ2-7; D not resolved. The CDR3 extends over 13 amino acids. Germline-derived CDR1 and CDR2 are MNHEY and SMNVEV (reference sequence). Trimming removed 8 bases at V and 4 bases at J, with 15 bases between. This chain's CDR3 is CASSRRGPYEQYF. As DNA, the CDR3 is TGTGCCAGCTCGCGTCGTGGTCCTTACGAGCAGTACTTC.

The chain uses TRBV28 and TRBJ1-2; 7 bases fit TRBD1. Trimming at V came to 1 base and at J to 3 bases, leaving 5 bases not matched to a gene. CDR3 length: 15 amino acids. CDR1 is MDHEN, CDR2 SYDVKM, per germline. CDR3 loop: CASSLLGGADYGYTF. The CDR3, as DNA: TGTGCCAGCAGTTTATTAGGGGGCGCGGACTATGGCTACACCTTC.

The CDR3 spells CASSFAGTSNQPQHF. CDR3 sequence (DNA): TGTGCCAGCAGTTTCGCCGGGACTTCCAATCAGCCCCAGCATTTT. This chain joins TRBV28 and TRBJ1-5, with D possibly TRBD1 on 5 matching bases. Germline V gives CDR1 MDHEN, CDR2 SYDVKM. Trimming took off 3 bases at V and 3 bases at J, with 12 bases between the two ends. This CDR3 has 15 amino acids.

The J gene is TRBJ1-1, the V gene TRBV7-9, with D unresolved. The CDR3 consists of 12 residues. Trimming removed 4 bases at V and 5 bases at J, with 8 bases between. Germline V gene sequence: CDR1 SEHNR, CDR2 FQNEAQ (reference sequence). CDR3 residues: CASSYGGTEAFF. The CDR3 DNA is TGTGCCAGCAGCTACGGAGGTACTGAAGCTTTCTTT.